This T cell receptor (beta chain) stems from a study of blood T cell repertoires in COVID-19. Using immunoSEQ multiplex PCR, the repertoire was profiled, and TCRdb retains in-frame clones only, with some absent. The sample shows some 60,000 clones, 90% of them seen only once. This CDR3 has 16 residues. Germline-derived CDR1 and CDR2 are KGHDR and SFDVKD. Trimming pared 2 bases from V and 3 bases from J, leaving 13 bases between. This chain uses TRBV24-1 with TRBJ1-5; D may be TRBD1 (5 bases). Specimen: peripheral blood. This clonotype was obtained from a man aged 55 to 70 with acute or convalescent COVID-19. The CDR3 reads CATSDSRTGPNQPQHF. The DNA for the CDR3 is TGTGCCACCAGTGATTCTCGTACAGGCCCCAATCAGCCCCAGCATTTT.